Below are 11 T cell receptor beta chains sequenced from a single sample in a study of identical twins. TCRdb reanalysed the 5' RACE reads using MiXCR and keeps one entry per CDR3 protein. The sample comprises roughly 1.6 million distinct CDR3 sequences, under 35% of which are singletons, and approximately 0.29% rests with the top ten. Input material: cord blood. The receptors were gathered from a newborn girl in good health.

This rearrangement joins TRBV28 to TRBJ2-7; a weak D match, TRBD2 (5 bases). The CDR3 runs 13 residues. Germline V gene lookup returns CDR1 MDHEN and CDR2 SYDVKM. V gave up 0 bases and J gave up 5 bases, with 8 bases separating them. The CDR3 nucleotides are TGTGCCAGCAGTTTATGGGGAGCGGACGAGCAGTACTTC. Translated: CASSLWGADEQYF.

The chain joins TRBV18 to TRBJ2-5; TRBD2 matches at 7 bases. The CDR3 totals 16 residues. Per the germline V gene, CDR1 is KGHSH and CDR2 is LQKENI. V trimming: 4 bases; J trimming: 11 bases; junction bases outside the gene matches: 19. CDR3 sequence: CASSRAASGYYNEQYF. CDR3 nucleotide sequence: TGTGCCAGCTCACGAGCGGCTAGCGGCTACTACAATGAGCAGTACTTC.

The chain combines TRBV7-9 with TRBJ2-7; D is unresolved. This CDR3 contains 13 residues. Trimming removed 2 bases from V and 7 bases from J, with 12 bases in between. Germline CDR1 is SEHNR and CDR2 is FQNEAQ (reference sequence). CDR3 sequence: CASSLNVVEEQYF. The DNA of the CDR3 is TGTGCCAGCAGCTTAAACGTGGTCGAAGAGCAGTACTTC.

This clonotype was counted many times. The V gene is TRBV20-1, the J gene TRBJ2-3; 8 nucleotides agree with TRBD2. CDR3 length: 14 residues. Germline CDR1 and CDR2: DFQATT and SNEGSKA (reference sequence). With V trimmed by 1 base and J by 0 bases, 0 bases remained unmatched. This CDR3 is CSARVAGSTDTQYF. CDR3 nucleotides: TGCAGTGCTAGAGTAGCGGGGAGCACAGATACGCAGTATTTT.

CDR3 protein: CASSATGHTYEQYF. DNA of the CDR3: TGTGCCAGCAGTGCGACGGGGCATACCTACGAGCAGTACTTC. This chain links TRBV2 with TRBJ2-5; D tentatively reads TRBD1 or TRBD2 (5 bases each). The end of the DNA fits TRBJ2-7 better, so the J call may be wrong. CDR1 is SNHLY, CDR2 FYNNEI, per germline. This CDR3 region has 14 residues.

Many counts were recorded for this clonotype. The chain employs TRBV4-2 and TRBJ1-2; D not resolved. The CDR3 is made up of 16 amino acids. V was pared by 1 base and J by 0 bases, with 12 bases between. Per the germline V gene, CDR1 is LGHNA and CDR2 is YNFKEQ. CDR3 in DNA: TGTGCCAGCAGCCAAGTTTTTGCAGAAGCTAACTATGGCTACACCTTC. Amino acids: CASSQVFAEANYGYTF.

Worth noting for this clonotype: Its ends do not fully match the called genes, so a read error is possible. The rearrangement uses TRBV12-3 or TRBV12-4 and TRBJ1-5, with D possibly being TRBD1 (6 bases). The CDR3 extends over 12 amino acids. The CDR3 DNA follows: TGTGGCAGCACAGGGAGCAATCAGCCCCAGCATTTT. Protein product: CGSTGSNQPQHF.

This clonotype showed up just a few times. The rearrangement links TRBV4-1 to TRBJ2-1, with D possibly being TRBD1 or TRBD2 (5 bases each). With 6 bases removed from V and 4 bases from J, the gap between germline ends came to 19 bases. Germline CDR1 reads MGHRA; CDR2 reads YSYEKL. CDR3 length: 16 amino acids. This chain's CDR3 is CASRHPGRRLYNEQFF. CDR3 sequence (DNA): TGCGCCAGCAGGCATCCGGGACGGAGACTTTACAATGAGCAGTTCTTC.

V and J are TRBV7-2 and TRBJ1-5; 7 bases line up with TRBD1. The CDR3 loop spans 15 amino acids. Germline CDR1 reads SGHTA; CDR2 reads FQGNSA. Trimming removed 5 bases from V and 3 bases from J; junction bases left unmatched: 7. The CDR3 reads CASSLRGFLNQPQHF. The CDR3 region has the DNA TGTGCCAGCAGCCTCAGGGGGTTTCTCAATCAGCCCCAGCATTTT.

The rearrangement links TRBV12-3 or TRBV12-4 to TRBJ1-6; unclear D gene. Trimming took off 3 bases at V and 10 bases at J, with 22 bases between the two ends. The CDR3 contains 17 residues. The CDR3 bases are TGTGCCAGCAGTTTGGGTTTAAGGGCAGCCAGTGGGTCACCCCTCCACTTT. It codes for CASSLGLRAASGSPLHF.

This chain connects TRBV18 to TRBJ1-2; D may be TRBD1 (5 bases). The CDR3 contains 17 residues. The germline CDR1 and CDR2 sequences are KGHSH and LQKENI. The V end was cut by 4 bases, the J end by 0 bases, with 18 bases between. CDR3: CASSQGLSGTTNYGYTF. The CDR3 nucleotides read TGTGCCAGCTCACAAGGACTTTCGGGGACTACTAACTATGGCTACACCTTC.